This T cell receptor beta chain originates from a study of blood T cell repertoires in COVID-19. Overall study context: The United States, Italy and Spain supplied acute and convalescent COVID-19 samples.

V shed 6 bases, J shed 4 bases, and the junction held 7 bases outside the gene matches. Looked up from germline, CDR1 is LNHDA and CDR2 is SQIVND (reference sequence). The CDR3 is made up of 14 amino acids. The method was immunoSEQ multiplex PCR; TCRdb's version includes in-frame clones alone and lacks a portion of them. The sample yields about 220,000 clones, 80% seen once. The chain has TRBV19 and TRBJ2-7; 9 bases fit TRBD1. Sample: peripheral blood. The clonotype originates from a human donor in a cohort sampled during active COVID-19. DNA for the CDR3: TGTGCCAGTAGCGCGTTGGGGACAGGGTACGAGCAGTACTTC. Encoded protein: CASSALGTGYEQYF.